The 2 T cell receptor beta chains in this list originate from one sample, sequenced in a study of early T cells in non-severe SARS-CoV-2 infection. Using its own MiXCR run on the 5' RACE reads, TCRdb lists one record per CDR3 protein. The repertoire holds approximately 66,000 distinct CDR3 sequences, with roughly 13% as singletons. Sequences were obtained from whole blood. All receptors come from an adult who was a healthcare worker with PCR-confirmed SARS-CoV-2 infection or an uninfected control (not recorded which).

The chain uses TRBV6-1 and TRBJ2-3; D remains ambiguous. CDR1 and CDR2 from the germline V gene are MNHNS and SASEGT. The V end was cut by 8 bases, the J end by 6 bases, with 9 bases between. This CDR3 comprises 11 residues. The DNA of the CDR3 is TGTGCCAGCTCGATAGTGGATACGCAGTATTTT. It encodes CASSIVDTQYF.

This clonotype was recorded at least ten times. CDR3 in amino acids: CATSDPRTGGHEQFF. DNA of the CDR3: TGTGCCACCAGTGATCCGAGGACAGGGGGCCATGAGCAGTTCTTC. The chain joins TRBV24-1 to TRBJ2-1; TRBD1 matches at 11 bases. Germline V gives CDR1 KGHDR, CDR2 SFDVKD. The ends lost 3 bases at V and 8 bases at J; junction bases unmatched: 5. There are 15 residues in the CDR3.